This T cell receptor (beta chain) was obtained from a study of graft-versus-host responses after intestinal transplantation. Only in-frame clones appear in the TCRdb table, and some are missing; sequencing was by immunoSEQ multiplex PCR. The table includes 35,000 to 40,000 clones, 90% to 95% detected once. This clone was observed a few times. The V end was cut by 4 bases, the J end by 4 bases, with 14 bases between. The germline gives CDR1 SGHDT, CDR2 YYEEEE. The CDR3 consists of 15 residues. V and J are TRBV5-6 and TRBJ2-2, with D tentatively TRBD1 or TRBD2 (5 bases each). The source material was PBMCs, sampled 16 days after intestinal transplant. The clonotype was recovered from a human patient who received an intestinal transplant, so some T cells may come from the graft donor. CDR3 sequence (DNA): TGTGCCAGCAGCCCTCCCGGGACGGGCACCGGGGAGCTGTTTTTT. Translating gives CASSPPGTGTGELFF. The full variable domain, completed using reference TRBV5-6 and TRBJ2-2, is DAGVTQSPTHLIKTRGQQVTLRCSPKSGHDTVSWYQQALGQGPQFIFQYYEEEERQRGNFPDRFSGHQFPNYSSELNVNALLLGDSALYLCASSPPGTGTGELFFGEGSRLTVL.